What follows are 26 T cell receptor beta chains derived from one specimen sequenced in a study of OX40 agonist ivuxolimab in advanced cancers. TCRdb keeps only in-frame clones here, not all; method: immunoSEQ multiplex PCR. The sample includes 20,000 to 25,000 clones, 80% to 90% of them seen just once. The material sequenced was CD4+ or CD8+ T cells sorted from blood, taken in a trial of the OX40 agonist ivuxolimab. Source of these receptors: an adult with an advanced solid tumor such as melanoma, head and neck, liver or kidney cancer.

This chain joins TRBV30 and TRBJ1-5; D possibly corresponds to TRBD1 (5 bases). The CDR3 runs to 14 residues. Germline lookup yields CDR1 GTSNPN and CDR2 SVGIG (reference sequence). Trimming took off 0 bases at V and 7 bases at J, with 13 bases between the two ends. In nucleotides, the CDR3 is TGTGCCTGGAGTGTCGGGGGGGTGGGCCAGCCCCAGCATTTT. Its translation is CAWSVGGVGQPQHF. Based on the CDR3 plus reference TRBV30 and TRBJ1-5, the full variable domain is SQTIHQWPATLVQPVGSPLSLECTVEGTSNPNLYWYRQAAGRGLQLLFYSVGIGQISSEVPQNLSASRPQDRQFILSSKKLLLSDSGFYLCAWSVGGVGQPQHFGDGTRLSIL.

The V and J genes are TRBV20-1 and TRBJ1-4, with 11 bases matching TRBD1. Germline loops: CDR1 DFQATT, CDR2 SNEGSKA (reference sequence). The CDR3 length is 11 residues. The CDR3 DNA sequence: TGCGGCGGGACAGGGGGAGAAAAACTGTTTTTT. Translation: CGGTGGEKLFF.

The chain combines TRBV9 with TRBJ2-7, with a tentative D call TRBD2 (5 bases). CDR3 length: 16 amino acids. The V end lost 4 bases, the J end lost 0 bases, and 17 bases lay between the germline ends. Germline CDR1 reads SGDLS; CDR2 reads YYNGEE. CDR3 region: CASSPDPDSRSYEQYF. CDR3 bases: TGTGCCAGCAGCCCCGACCCGGACTCCCGCTCCTACGAGCAGTACTTC.

The rearrangement links TRBV4-2 to TRBJ2-1; 9 bases line up with TRBD2. With V trimmed by 0 bases and J by 5 bases, 5 bases remained unmatched. Germline CDR1 LGHNA, CDR2 YNFKEQ. This CDR3 is 16 amino acids long. CDR3 nucleotides: TGTGCCAGCAGCCAAGATTATAGCGGGAGCCACAATGAGCAGTTCTTC. Translation gives CASSQDYSGSHNEQFF.

The chain joins TRBV11-2 to TRBJ2-3; 8 bases match TRBD2. The CDR3 is 16 residues long. V shed 2 bases, J shed 2 bases, and the junction held 6 bases outside the gene matches. Germline assignment: CDR1 SGHAT and CDR2 FQNNGV. The CDR3 DNA reads TGTGCCAGCAGCTTAAACTCGGGGGGGGTCACAGATACGCAGTATTTT. Translating it yields CASSLNSGGVTDTQYF.

This chain connects TRBV11-2 to TRBJ2-2, with 9 bases matching TRBD2. CDR1 SGHAT and CDR2 FQNNGV come from the germline V gene. With V trimmed by 1 base and J by 6 bases, 6 bases remained unmatched. CDR3 size: 16 residues. The CDR3 protein is CASSLGWAGGPGELFF. Here the CDR3 DNA reads TGTGCCAGCAGCTTAGGTTGGGCGGGAGGGCCCGGGGAGCTGTTTTTT. The full variable domain, rest sourced from reference TRBV11-2 and TRBJ2-2, is EAGVAQSPRYKIIEKRQSVAFWCNPISGHATLYWYQQILGQGPKLLIQFQNNGVVDDSQLPKDRFSAERLKGVDSTLKIQPAKLEDSAVYLCASSLGWAGGPGELFFGEGSRLTVL.

This chain joins TRBV14 and TRBJ1-1; the D gene is possibly TRBD1 (5 bases). The germline CDR1 and CDR2 sequences are SGHDN and FVKESK. The CDR3 runs 14 residues. V was shortened by 1 base and J by 3 bases, with 9 bases between the two germline ends. The CDR3 region has the DNA TGTGCCAGCAGCCAAGTGGGGGGGGACACTGAAGCTTTCTTT. Protein: CASSQVGGDTEAFF.

The chain carries TRBV27 and TRBJ2-1, with 12 bases identical to TRBD2. CDR3 length: 15 amino acids. Germline-derived CDR1 and CDR2 are MNHEY and SMNVEV (reference sequence). V lost 8 bases and J lost 0; bases outside the gene matches: 2. The CDR3 DNA is TGTGCCAGCGGACTAGCGGGGAGCTCCTACAATGAGCAGTTCTTC. It codes for CASGLAGSSYNEQFF.

This clone was found once. The chain links TRBV19 to TRBJ2-7; the D gene is possibly TRBD1 (6 bases). The CDR3 length is 15 residues. V shed 2 bases and J shed 1 base, with 12 bases lying between them. Germline-derived CDR1 and CDR2 are LNHDA and SQIVND (reference sequence). The CDR3 loop is CASSIRGSSSYEQYF. The CDR3 region has the DNA TGTGCCAGTAGTATAAGGGGGAGCTCGTCCTACGAGCAGTACTTC.

This sequence joins TRBV2 and TRBJ1-1; 7 positions agree with TRBD1. The CDR3 totals 14 residues. Germline assignment: CDR1 SNHLY and CDR2 FYNNEI. V was clipped by 3 bases and J by 7 bases; unmatched bases: 8. The CDR3 coding sequence is TGTGCCAGCAGTGACGGCAACAGGGGATATGAAGCTTTCTTT. Protein sequence: CASSDGNRGYEAFF.

Only a few counts were recorded for this clone. This chain links TRBV19 with TRBJ2-1; D is ambiguous. Trimming took 5 bases from V and 6 from J, leaving 17 bases between them. Germline loops: CDR1 LNHDA, CDR2 SQIVND (reference sequence). This CDR3 is built from 15 residues. For the CDR3, the DNA is TGTGCCAGTAGTTCCCTGCCGATCGAGCTCAATGAGCAGTTCTTC. Protein sequence: CASSSLPIELNEQFF. Supplemented by reference TRBV19 and TRBJ2-1, the full variable domain reads DGGITQSPKYLFRKEGQNVTLSCEQNLNHDAMYWYRQDPGQGLRLIYYSQIVNDFQKGDIAEGYSVSREKKESFPLTVTSAQKNPTAFYLCASSSLPIELNEQFFGPGTRLTVL.

The chain combines TRBV6-4 with TRBJ2-2; TRBD1 or TRBD2 may be the D gene (5 bases each). The CDR3 is 14 amino acids. Germline CDR1 MRHNA, CDR2 SNTAGT. Trimming cost V 2 bases and J 5 bases, with 9 bases left between them. CDR3 coding DNA: TGTGCCAGCAGTGACGGGACCGATACCGGGGAGCTGTTTTTT. It is translated as CASSDGTDTGELFF.

This clone was counted a single time. Other DNA sequences in this specimen translate into the identical CDR3. The rearrangement links TRBV5-6 to TRBJ2-5; a possible D gene is TRBD1 (6 bases). The CDR3 runs 14 residues. Germline V CDR1 and CDR2: SGHDT, YYEEEE. Trimming removed 0 bases at V and 5 bases at J, with 11 bases between. The CDR3 nucleotides are TGTGCCAGCAGCTTGGGCAGGGGATATGAGACCCAGTACTTC. The encoded protein is CASSLGRGYETQYF.

V gene TRBV30 combines with J gene TRBJ1-1, with D maybe TRBD1 (6 bases). V lost 4 bases and J 0 bases, leaving 12 bases between the germline ends. This CDR3 has 14 amino acids. Per the germline V gene, CDR1 is GTSNPN and CDR2 is SVGIG (reference sequence). The CDR3 here is CAWTVGGLNTEAFF. The CDR3 DNA reads TGTGCCTGGACCGTAGGGGGGTTGAACACTGAAGCTTTCTTT.

CDR3 amino acids: CASSLFGGDTEAFF. As DNA, the CDR3 is TGTGCCAGCAGTTTATTCGGGGGCGACACTGAAGCTTTCTTT. The V and J genes are TRBV28 and TRBJ1-1; perhaps TRBD1 as D (6 bases). V lost 1 base and J lost 3, with 9 bases in between. CDR3 size: 14 residues. Germline loops: CDR1 MDHEN, CDR2 SYDVKM.

About this clone: Other DNA sequences within the sample encode an identical CDR3. The rearrangement links TRBV6-5 to TRBJ1-1; possible D gene TRBD1, 5 bases. The germline gives CDR1 MNHEY, CDR2 SVGAGI. V lost 0 bases and J 1 base, leaving 9 bases between the germline ends. CDR3 length: 15 residues. The CDR3 bases are TGTGCCAGCAGTTACTCGGACGGGGGGAACACTGAAGCTTTCTTT. It is translated as CASSYSDGGNTEAFF.

This chain links TRBV5-6 with TRBJ2-7; D not certain. V was shortened by 2 bases and J by 2 bases, with 8 bases between the two germline ends. The germline V gene encodes CDR1 SGHDT and CDR2 YYEEEE. The CDR3 extends over 13 amino acids. Here the CDR3 reads CASSFTPTYEQYF. The CDR3 nucleotides are TGTGCCAGCAGCTTTACACCAACCTACGAGCAGTACTTC.

The DNA for the CDR3 is TGTGCCACCAGCAGCCTTAGCGGCTCGTACTCTGGGGCCAACGTCCTGACTTTC. Amino acid sequence: CATSSLSGSYSGANVLTF. The chain combines TRBV15 with TRBJ2-6; D might be TRBD2 (6 bases). CDR1 is LNHNV and CDR2 is YYDKDF in the germline V gene (reference sequence). The CDR3 spans 18 residues. With 3 bases removed from V and 0 bases from J, the gap between germline ends came to 15 bases.

The CDR3 here is CASSLAWEGNQPQHF. CDR3 coding DNA: TGTGCCAGCAGTTTAGCTTGGGAAGGCAATCAGCCCCAGCATTTT. The rearrangement links TRBV28 to TRBJ1-5; D is unclear. V dropped 2 bases and J dropped 2 bases, with 10 bases sitting between them. The CDR3 contains 15 residues. In germline, CDR1 is MDHEN, CDR2 SYDVKM.

Within the sample, this clone is large. This chain connects TRBV4-2 to TRBJ2-7; TRBD1 matches 7 bases. J was trimmed by 3 bases and V by 0 bases; bases with no gene match: 8. Germline lookup yields CDR1 LGHNA and CDR2 YNFKEQ. CDR3 length: 16 residues. CDR3 region: CASSQDETGASYEQYF. The CDR3, as DNA: TGTGCCAGCAGCCAAGATGAAACAGGGGCCAGCTACGAGCAGTACTTC.

The chain uses TRBV7-9 and TRBJ2-7; D might be TRBD2 (5 bases). V lost 3 bases to trimming and J lost 3 bases, with 9 bases between them. Germline V gives CDR1 SEHNR, CDR2 FQNEAQ (reference sequence). There are 13 residues in the CDR3. Here the CDR3 reads CASSFRENYEQYF. In DNA form, the CDR3 reads TGTGCCAGCAGCTTCCGGGAAAACTACGAGCAGTACTTC.

This rearrangement joins TRBV7-8 to TRBJ1-5; TRBD1 might be the D (5 bases). V shed 8 bases and J shed 3 bases, with 14 bases lying between them. CDR1 is SGHVS, CDR2 FQNEAQ, per germline. The length of the CDR3 is 14 residues. The CDR3 loop is CASALRDPNQPQHF. CDR3 in DNA: TGTGCCAGCGCTCTCAGGGACCCCAATCAGCCCCAGCATTTT.

The V call is TRBV29-1, the J call TRBJ2-3, with 8 bases matching TRBD2. With 5 bases clipped from V and 4 bases from J, the junction kept 5 bases outside the gene matches. There are 13 residues in the CDR3. In germline, CDR1 is SQVTM, CDR2 ANQGSEA. The CDR3 nucleotides read TGCAGCGTTCTGAGCGGGAGTTCAGATACGCAGTATTTT. Its protein product is CSVLSGSSDTQYF.

In its sample, this clone was seen a few times. The gene calls are TRBV19 and TRBJ1-1; the D is unclear. The CDR3 covers 14 residues. Germline V lookup: CDR1 LNHDA, CDR2 SQIVND (reference sequence). The ends were cut back, 5 bases at V and 1 base at J, with 11 bases in the middle. The CDR3 spells CASSLTDSNTEAFF. The CDR3 DNA is TGTGCCAGTAGTCTTACAGATTCGAACACTGAAGCTTTCTTT.

To note about this clone: Other DNA sequences within the sample encode an identical CDR3. V is TRBV19 and J is TRBJ1-5, with D maybe TRBD1 (5 bases). V was clipped by 6 bases and J by 2 bases, with 8 bases between them. Per germline, CDR1 LNHDA and CDR2 SQIVND (reference sequence). This CDR3 spans 13 amino acids. The CDR3 loop is CASSPGGNQPQHF. In DNA form, the CDR3 reads TGTGCCAGTAGCCCGGGGGGCAATCAGCCCCAGCATTTT.

The V gene is TRBV2, the J gene TRBJ2-5; TRBD2 aligns across 9 bases. J gave up 4 bases and V 7 bases, and 7 bases lay outside the gene matches. This CDR3 is built from 14 residues. The germline V gene encodes CDR1 SNHLY and CDR2 FYNNEI. The CDR3 DNA is TGTGCCAGCAAGGCGGGGGGGGGTCGAGAGACCCAGTACTTC. Its translation is CASKAGGGRETQYF.